The clone carrying this T cell receptor beta chain was recorded once. TCRdb's copy holds only in-frame clones and misses some; the assay was immunoSEQ multiplex PCR. The sample lists roughly 20,000 clones, roughly 81% occurring once. The length of the CDR3 is 15 residues. In germline, CDR1 is MGHDK, CDR2 SYGVNS. V was pared by 5 bases and J by 8 bases, with 19 bases between. The data were obtained in a study of blood T cell repertoires in COVID-19. Sequencing used peripheral blood. J is TRBJ2-1 and V is TRBV25-1, with D possibly TRBD2 on 5 matching bases. This receptor was taken from a man aged 55 to 70 with acute or convalescent COVID-19. The CDR3 DNA reads TGTGCCAGCAGTTTAGACTACTCACCGAGTCATGAGCAGTTCTTC. Its protein product is CASSLDYSPSHEQFF.